These 23 T cell receptor beta chains came from one sample sequenced in a study of beta chain features in type 1 diabetes. The whole isolated RNA underwent reverse transcription, so sequencing captured expressed TCRB transcripts. Repertoires were generated with immunoSEQ multiplex PCR, while TCRdb's copy carries only in-frame clones and drops some. The sample carries around 240,000 clones, around 68% recorded once. Sequencing was carried out using naive CD4+ T cells from blood. These receptors all come from a man aged 25 to 45 in good health.

The chain combines TRBV10-1 with TRBJ2-1; the D is unclear. This CDR3 comprises 14 residues. CDR1 is WNHNN, CDR2 SYGVQD, per germline (reference sequence). Trimming cost V 2 bases and J 5 bases, with 10 bases left between them. The CDR3, as DNA: TGCGCCAGCAGTGAGGGATCGGCTAACAATGAGCAGTTCTTC. Its protein is CASSEGSANNEQFF.

This chain uses TRBV30 with TRBJ1-1; the D is unclear. There are 13 residues in the CDR3. V was trimmed by 3 bases and J by 0 bases, leaving 8 bases between them. The germline CDR1 and CDR2 sequences are GTSNPN and SVGIG (reference sequence). This CDR3 is CAWRNPVNTEAFF. The CDR3 DNA is TGTGCCTGGAGAAACCCGGTGAACACTGAAGCTTTCTTT.

This clone was counted a few times. The V and J genes are TRBV30 and TRBJ2-7; 11 nucleotides match TRBD2. The V and J ends lost 2 bases and 2 bases, in that order; junction bases with no gene match: 5. The CDR3 sequence is 15 residues long. Germline V gives CDR1 GTSNPN, CDR2 SVGIG (reference sequence). CDR3 DNA sequence: TGTGCCTGGAGTAAGGGGACTAGCGGACCCTACGAGCAGTACTTC. Its protein product is CAWSKGTSGPYEQYF.

The rearrangement uses TRBV28 and TRBJ2-7, with D unresolved. V lost 6 bases and J 5 bases, leaving 8 bases between the germline ends. The CDR3 is 11 amino acids. Germline CDR1 reads MDHEN; CDR2 reads SYDVKM. This CDR3 reads CASSSIHEQYF. The CDR3 DNA follows: TGTGCCAGCAGCTCCATTCACGAGCAGTACTTC.

This chain links TRBV27 with TRBJ1-2; tentative D call: TRBD1 (6 bases). V gave up 3 bases and J gave up 1 base, with 12 bases separating them. The germline CDR1 and CDR2 sequences are MNHEY and SMNVEV (reference sequence). The CDR3 has 15 residues. The CDR3 bases are TGTGCCAGCAGTTTGGGGGGGGCTGGTAACTATGGCTACACCTTC. Translated, it gives CASSLGGAGNYGYTF.

This clone was found once. The rearrangement uses TRBV19 and TRBJ1-2, with a tentative D call TRBD1 (6 bases). From germline, CDR1 is LNHDA and CDR2 SQIVND (reference sequence). This CDR3 comprises 13 residues. Trimming removed 3 bases at V and 5 bases at J, with 10 bases between. The CDR3 loop reads CASSIGTPYGYTF. The CDR3 DNA reads as TGTGCCAGTAGTATCGGGACACCGTATGGCTACACCTTC.

The gene calls are TRBV29-1 and TRBJ2-1; 9 nucleotides line up with TRBD2. The CDR3 covers 16 residues. Germline V gene sequence: CDR1 SQVTM, CDR2 ANQGSEA. The V and J ends lost 0 bases and 0 bases, in that order; junction bases with no gene match: 3. CDR3 sequence: CSVEDYSGSSYNEQFF. The CDR3 region has the DNA TGCAGCGTTGAAGATTATAGCGGGAGCTCCTACAATGAGCAGTTCTTC.

The chain recombines TRBV14 with TRBJ2-6; D gene uncertain. Looked up from germline, CDR1 is SGHDN and CDR2 is FVKESK. The CDR3 contains 17 residues. Trimming removed 4 bases from V and 0 bases from J, with 13 bases in between. In nucleotides, the CDR3 is TGTGCCAGCAGCCGGAACGACATACTCTCTGGGGCCAACGTCCTGACTTTC. This sequence encodes CASSRNDILSGANVLTF.

The chain couples TRBV25-1 to TRBJ2-5; D remains ambiguous. Germline values: CDR1 MGHDK, CDR2 SYGVNS. This CDR3 has 12 residues. V lost 1 base and J 4 bases, leaving 4 bases between the germline ends. Here the CDR3 reads CASSESTETQYF. The CDR3 DNA is TGTGCCAGCAGTGAATCTACAGAGACCCAGTACTTC. The entire variable domain, with the rest obtained from reference TRBV25-1 and TRBJ2-5, is as follows: EADIYQTPRYLVIGTGKKITLECSQTMGHDKMYWYQQDPGMELHLIHYSYGVNSTEKGDLSSESTVSRIRTEHFPLTLESARPSHTSQYLCASSESTETQYFGPGTRLLVL.

This clone was seen more than once but under ten times. This chain uses TRBV15 with TRBJ2-1; TRBD2 agrees at 9 bases. Trimming at V came to 3 bases and at J to 8 bases, leaving 8 bases not matched to a gene. In germline, CDR1 is LNHNV, CDR2 YYDKDF (reference sequence). This CDR3 spans 15 amino acids. CDR3 region: CATSSMAGGQDEQFF. CDR3 sequence (DNA): TGTGCCACCAGCAGCATGGCGGGAGGGCAGGATGAGCAGTTCTTC.

The V and J genes are TRBV5-1 and TRBJ2-7; 9 bases are shared with TRBD1. Germline values: CDR1 SGHRS, CDR2 YFSETQ. V lost 7 bases to trimming and J lost 4 bases; unmatched junction nucleotides: 9. The CDR3 runs to 14 residues. The DNA of the CDR3 is TGCGCCAGCCGGGGAACAGGGGGCAATTACGAGCAGTACTTC. This gives the protein CASRGTGGNYEQYF.

The chain is built from TRBV5-6 and TRBJ2-7; 9 bases fit TRBD1. Trimming removed 4 bases from V and 4 bases from J; junction bases left unmatched: 6. This CDR3 has 14 residues. CDR1 and CDR2 from the germline V gene are SGHDT and YYEEEE. The CDR3, as DNA: TGTGCCAGCAGCCCACAGGGGGCGCGGTACGAGCAGTACTTC. This gives the protein CASSPQGARYEQYF.

J is TRBJ2-7 and V is TRBV7-2; perhaps TRBD2 as D (5 bases). The CDR3 covers 10 residues. Germline lookup yields CDR1 SGHTA and CDR2 FQGNSA. Trimming cost V 4 bases and J 7 bases, with 5 bases left between them. This CDR3 is CASSSGEQYF. The CDR3 region has the DNA TGTGCCAGCAGCTCGGGGGAGCAGTACTTC.

This chain connects TRBV30 to TRBJ2-7, with 10 bases identical to TRBD1. V lost 2 bases and J lost 2; bases outside the gene matches: 6. Germline V gene lookup returns CDR1 GTSNPN and CDR2 SVGIG (reference sequence). CDR3 length: 15 amino acids. CDR3 protein: CAWSRPGTGAYEQYF. CDR3 in DNA: TGTGCCTGGAGTAGACCCGGGACAGGGGCCTACGAGCAGTACTTC.

The CDR3 DNA sequence: TGTGCCAGCAGGGCCGGGACAGGGATGGAACCCCTCCACTTT. Its translation is CASRAGTGMEPLHF. The rearrangement joins TRBV13 to TRBJ1-6, with 9 bases that match TRBD1. This CDR3 region has 14 residues. Germline values: CDR1 PRHDT, CDR2 FYEKMQ (reference sequence). The trim removed 6 bases at V and 12 bases at J, leaving 9 bases unmatched.

This chain uses TRBV7-9 with TRBJ2-2, with D unclear. The V gene lost 5 bases and the J gene lost 0 bases, with 7 bases spanning the gap. The CDR3 contains 14 residues. Per the germline V gene, CDR1 is SEHNR and CDR2 is FQNEAQ (reference sequence). This CDR3 reads CASSPTPNTGELFF. The CDR3 DNA follows: TGTGCCAGCAGCCCGACACCGAACACCGGGGAGCTGTTTTTT.

In its sample, this clone was seen a few times. As DNA, the CDR3 is TGCAGCGACCTACCTCTAGCGGGAGGCGAGCAGTACTTC. Translated: CSDLPLAGGEQYF. The chain combines TRBV29-1 with TRBJ2-7, with TRBD2 matching 11 bases. Germline assignment: CDR1 SQVTM and CDR2 ANQGSEA. The V segment lost 7 bases and the J segment 6 bases; nucleotides outside the gene matches: 8. The CDR3 has 13 residues.

V is TRBV25-1 and J is TRBJ2-3; no clear D gene. Germline CDR1 reads MGHDK; CDR2 reads SYGVNS. Between the trimmed V and J ends, which lost 3 bases and 8 bases, there was a span of 12 bases. This CDR3 contains 13 residues. CDR3 in amino acids: CASSEGGGATQYF. DNA of the CDR3: TGTGCCAGCAGTGAGGGCGGTGGAGCTACGCAGTATTTT.

The chain has TRBV28 and TRBJ2-5; a weak D match, TRBD2 (6 bases). CDR3 length: 15 residues. Deletions cut 5 bases from V and 3 bases from J, with 16 bases between. Germline CDR1 and CDR2: MDHEN and SYDVKM. The CDR3 nucleotides read TGTGCCAGCAGTCCCCGACCGGGAGCTAAAGAGACCCAGTACTTC. It yields the protein CASSPRPGAKETQYF.

The chain uses TRBV9 and TRBJ2-7, with D tentatively TRBD2 (6 bases). Deletions cut 3 bases from V and 0 bases from J, with 19 bases between. This CDR3 spans 17 amino acids. The germline CDR1 and CDR2 sequences are SGDLS and YYNGEE. CDR3 loop: CASSGSGAGHFSYEQYF. The CDR3 DNA follows: TGTGCCAGCAGCGGGAGTGGAGCGGGCCATTTCTCCTACGAGCAGTACTTC. The full variable domain, completed using reference TRBV9 and TRBJ2-7, is DSGVTQTPKHLITATGQRVTLRCSPRSGDLSVYWYQQSLDQGLQFLIQYYNGEERAKGNILERFSAQQFPDLHSELNLSSLELGDSALYFCASSGSGAGHFSYEQYFGPGTRLTVT.

V gene TRBV13 combines with J gene TRBJ1-2, with 8 bases lining up with TRBD1. The CDR3 length is 13 residues. Germline V lookup: CDR1 PRHDT, CDR2 FYEKMQ (reference sequence). Unmatched junction bases numbered 8, after V lost 9 bases and J lost 5 bases. The CDR3, as DNA: TGTGCCAGTTGTGACAGGGGATCGTATGGCTACACCTTC. This encodes CASCDRGSYGYTF.

The chain is built from TRBV27 and TRBJ2-5, with D hard to call. In germline, CDR1 is MNHEY, CDR2 SMNVEV (reference sequence). The V gene lost 6 bases and the J gene lost 5 bases, with 16 bases spanning the gap. The length of the CDR3 is 14 residues. The CDR3 region is CASSPTFPKETQYF. The DNA for the CDR3 is TGTGCCAGCAGCCCCACGTTCCCGAAGGAGACCCAGTACTTC.

This clone appeared a few times. V is TRBV2 and J is TRBJ1-1, with D hard to call. The V gene lost 3 bases and the J gene lost 6 bases, with 5 bases spanning the gap. Germline CDR1 and CDR2: SNHLY and FYNNEI. This CDR3 comprises 11 residues. Here the CDR3 DNA reads TGTGCCAGCAGTGAGGTAGCTGAAGCTTTCTTT. Residues: CASSEVAEAFF.